This passage covers 7 T cell receptor beta chains from one sample sequenced in a study of T cell responses to AZD1222 COVID-19 vaccine. Repertoires were generated with immunoSEQ multiplex PCR, while TCRdb's copy carries only in-frame clones and drops some. This table holds 90,000 to 120,000 clones, around nine tenths found once. This sample comprised peripheral blood, obtained 28 days after the second AZD1222 dose. These receptors came from an adult who received the AZD1222 COVID-19 vaccine.

Turning to this clone: One end of the junction is discordant with germline, which a read error may explain. The CDR3: CASSLSLGGFHF. CDR3 nucleotide sequence: TGTGCCAGCAGCTTAAGTCTAGGCGGGTTCCACTTC. The chain couples TRBV7-2 to TRBJ2-7; D might be TRBD2 (5 bases). Germline loops: CDR1 SGHTA, CDR2 FQGNSA. This CDR3 spans 12 amino acids.

This chain links TRBV3-1 (or the pseudogene TRBV3-2) with TRBJ1-2; the D gene is possibly TRBD1 (5 bases). V lost 4 bases, J lost 1 base, and 7 bases lay in between. Germline V gene data show CDR1 as LGHDT and CDR2 as YNNKEL (reference sequence). The CDR3 runs to 13 residues. CDR3 region: CASSRQGNYGYTF. The CDR3 DNA is TGTGCCAGCAGCCGTCAGGGTAACTATGGCTACACCTTC.

Only a few counts were recorded for this clone. This chain joins TRBV10-3 and TRBJ1-2; D possibly corresponds to TRBD1 (5 bases). CDR3 length: 13 amino acids. V was clipped by 7 bases and J by 2 bases, with 11 bases between them. Germline loops: CDR1 ENHRY, CDR2 SYGVKD. The CDR3 here is CAIMTAINYGYTF. CDR3 nucleotides: TGTGCCATCATGACAGCGATAAACTATGGCTACACCTTC.

A few counts support this clone. This sequence joins TRBV7-2 and TRBJ2-5; D is perhaps TRBD1 or TRBD2 (6 bases each). CDR1 and CDR2 from the germline V gene are SGHTA and FQGNSA. This CDR3 is 14 amino acids long. V lost 1 base, J lost 8 bases, and 14 bases lay in between. The CDR3 loop reads CASSLVGGGGTQYF. The CDR3 nucleotides read TGTGCCAGCAGCTTAGTTGGAGGGGGAGGAACCCAGTACTTC.

This sequence joins TRBV11-2 and TRBJ2-7, with a weak D call TRBD1 (6 bases). CDR3 size: 11 residues. The V gene's germline CDR1 is SGHAT and CDR2 FQNNGV. V lost 5 bases and J lost 5, with 7 bases in between. The CDR3 spells CASSRTDEQYF. The CDR3 DNA follows: TGTGCCAGCAGCCGGACAGACGAGCAGTACTTC.

The chain links TRBV2 to TRBJ1-5, with D possibly matching TRBD1 (5 bases). The CDR3 extends over 15 amino acids. Between the trimmed V and J ends, which lost 3 bases and 4 bases, there was a span of 13 bases. Per the germline V gene, CDR1 is SNHLY and CDR2 is FYNNEI. DNA of the CDR3: TGTGCCAGCAGTGACCCCCCAGGGCGGAATCAGCCCCAGCATTTT. This codes for CASSDPPGRNQPQHF.

This clone was observed a single time. This rearrangement joins TRBV9 to TRBJ2-1; 11 nucleotides match TRBD1. The CDR3 spans 16 residues. With V trimmed by 3 bases and J by 4 bases, 6 bases remained unmatched. The germline V gene encodes CDR1 SGDLS and CDR2 YYNGEE. For the CDR3, the DNA is TGTGCCAGCAGCGCGCCAGGGACAGGGGGATACAATGAGCAGTTCTTC. This translates into CASSAPGTGGYNEQFF.